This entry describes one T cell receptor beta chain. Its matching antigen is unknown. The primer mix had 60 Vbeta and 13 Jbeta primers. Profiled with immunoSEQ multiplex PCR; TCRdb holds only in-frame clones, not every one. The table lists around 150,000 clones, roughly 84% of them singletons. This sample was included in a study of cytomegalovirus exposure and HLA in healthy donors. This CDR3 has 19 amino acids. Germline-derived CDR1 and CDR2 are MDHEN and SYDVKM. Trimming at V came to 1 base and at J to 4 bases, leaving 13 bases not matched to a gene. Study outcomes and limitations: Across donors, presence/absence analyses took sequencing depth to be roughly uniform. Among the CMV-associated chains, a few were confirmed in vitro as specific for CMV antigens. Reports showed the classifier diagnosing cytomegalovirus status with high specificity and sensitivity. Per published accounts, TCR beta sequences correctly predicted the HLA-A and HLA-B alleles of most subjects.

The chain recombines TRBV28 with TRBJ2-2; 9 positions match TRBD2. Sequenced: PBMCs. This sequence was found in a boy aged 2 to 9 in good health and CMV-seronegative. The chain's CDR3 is CASSLLLAGGLSPTGELFF. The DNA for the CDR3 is TGTGCCAGCAGTTTATTATTGGCGGGAGGGCTGAGCCCCACCGGGGAGCTGTTTTTT.